This T cell receptor (beta chain) appears in the sequencing data of a study of T cell changes during pregnancy in multiple sclerosis. Data came from immunoSEQ multiplex PCR; TCRdb stores just in-frame clones and leaves some out. In the table there are approximately 74,000 clones, 88% of which are singletons. The CDR3 contains 16 residues. Deletions cut 0 bases from V and 3 bases from J, with 12 bases between. Looked up from germline, CDR1 is MGHRA and CDR2 is YSYEKL. The J gene is TRBJ2-1, the V gene TRBV4-1; possible D gene TRBD2, 5 bases. This receptor was identified in a female donor with multiple sclerosis, enrolled in a pregnancy study. The material was peripheral blood, obtained before pregnancy. CDR3 in DNA: TGCGCCAGCAGCCAAGATCCCCGGACTTTCTACAATGAGCAGTTCTTC. It is translated as CASSQDPRTFYNEQFF.